The T cell receptor beta chain described here comes from a study of T-cell memory formation after mild COVID-19. The study, taken as a whole, reports: Specificity for SARS-CoV-2 was not confirmed among the second-wave clones peaking on day 37.

This clonotype was detected many times. The antigen is undetermined. This CDR3 is built from 18 residues. The J segment lost 4 bases and the V segment lost 0 bases, leaving 5 bases of the junction unmatched. From germline, CDR1 is MNHEY and CDR2 SVGAGI. In TCRdb, the 5' RACE reads were re-called with MiXCR into one record per CDR3 protein. The table lists about 140,000 distinct CDR3 sequences, 6% of them singletons. The sequence was collected from an adult woman who had mild COVID-19 (a few samples of this study predate the infection). Cell type and time point are not known. What was sequenced was PBMCs or a T cell subset sorted from them (not recorded which). This sequence joins TRBV6-5 and TRBJ2-2; TRBD2 matches 13 bases. The CDR3 here is CASSYSGRLAGGTGELFF. CDR3 nucleotides: TGTGCCAGCAGTTACTCCGGCCGACTAGCGGGAGGCACCGGGGAGCTGTTTTTT.